This T cell receptor (beta chain) was recovered during a study of blood T cell repertoires in COVID-19. For the study at large: Material from acute and convalescent COVID-19 was sourced from the United States, Italy and Spain. From T cells, B-cell-depleted T cells, or PBMCs came the material, which was cDNA or gDNA.

Original handling: How many nucleated cells were present was estimated from reference gene primer amplification. Sequencing was performed with immunoSEQ multiplex PCR; in TCRdb, only in-frame clones are kept and a portion is missing. V and J calls and clone size are given by that table; D and trimming were obtained from the DNA. The sample has roughly 170,000 clones, about nine tenths seen once. The clonotype comes from an older man with active or convalescent COVID-19. The sequenced sample consisted of peripheral blood.

The CDR3 is CASREMGLPYNEQFF. CDR3 nucleotide sequence: TGTGCCAGCAGGGAGATGGGACTCCCTTACAATGAGCAGTTCTTC. This chain connects TRBV6-5 to TRBJ2-1; possible D gene TRBD2, 6 bases. Germline V gene data show CDR1 as MNHEY and CDR2 as SVGAGI. This CDR3 is 15 amino acids long. Trimming cost V 6 bases and J 4 bases, with 16 bases left between them.